The clone carrying this T cell receptor beta chain showed up just a few times. What it binds is not known. The data stem from a study of beta chain features in type 1 diabetes. Germline lookup yields CDR1 SNHLY and CDR2 FYNNEI. V lost 6 bases, J lost 9 bases, and 11 bases lay in between. The CDR3 has 11 amino acids. Study-wide findings and caveats: Since sequencing was performed on cDNA, cells with high TCR expression could be over-represented. In every one of the four CD4+ subsets, TCRB CDR3s were moderately but significantly shorter in Type 1 diabetes patients.

Donors contributed one heparinised blood draw apiece, averaging about 110 mL. Reverse transcribing all isolated RNA meant expressed TCRB transcripts were sequenced. Using immunoSEQ multiplex PCR, the repertoire was profiled, and TCRdb retains in-frame clones only, with some absent. The top ten clones hold around 0.065% of a sample with about 470,000 clones, approximately 28% of them seen once. The chain has TRBV2 and TRBJ2-5, with D possibly being TRBD2 (5 bases). This TCR came from a man aged 18-30 years in good health. Sequencing was carried out using naive CD4+ T cells from blood. CDR3 sequence reads: CASSEMEAQYF. CDR3 DNA: TGTGCCAGCAGCGAGATGGAGGCCCAGTACTTC.